This T cell receptor (delta chain) came from a study of gamma-delta chains in newborns, infants, children. Turning to the study itself: Microbial exposure reportedly drives polyclonal innate γδ T cell expansion after birth.

Turning to this clone: The TCRdb record carries a much larger clone's protein, which differs from this DNA's translation at residue 11; a read error is the likely cause, and the protein listed here is the DNA translation.

TCRdb used CATT to re-call clones from the reads. The sample lists 5,500 to 7,500 delta-chain clones, 2.1% occurring once. The CDR3 has 14 residues. From germline, CDR1 is GEAIGNYY and CDR2 EKD. Sequencing was performed on blood. This chain connects TRDV2 to TRDJ2, with 7 bases identical to TRDD3. This TCR came from a child who was a newborn, infant or young child, either healthy, febrile or measles-vaccinated (not recorded which). CDR3 nucleotide sequence: TGTGCCTGTGACAACTGGGGATATACAGCACGACTCTTCTTT. Its translation: CACDNWGYTARLFF.